This T cell receptor (beta chain) appears in the sequencing data of a study of blood T cell repertoires in COVID-19. About the research overall: The analysed material was cDNA or gDNA that came from T cells, B-cell-depleted T cells, or PBMCs.

After removal of 3 bases from V and 9 bases from J, the junction contained 8 bases not matched to a gene. Germline CDR1 and CDR2: GTSNPN and SVGIG (reference sequence). The CDR3 loop spans 13 amino acids. Source study methods: The assay estimated nucleated cells by amplifying reference gene primers. TCRdb keeps only in-frame clones here, not all; method: immunoSEQ multiplex PCR. V, J and clone size are taken as reported in that table, and D and trimming were inferred from the DNA itself. The table lists under 450,000 clones, roughly 92% of them singletons, with 0.8% to 0.9% in the top ten. This chain joins TRBV30 and TRBJ2-4; 7 bases line up with TRBD2. Sequenced sample: PBMCs or T cells enriched from blood (not recorded which). This sequence originates from a woman aged 40 to 50 who had been exposed to COVID-19. The CDR3 nucleotides read TGTGCCTGGAGCCCAACCGGGACTACCATTCAGTACTTC. Protein product: CAWSPTGTTIQYF.